The rows below give T cell receptor beta chains drawn from one sample of a study of T-cell reconstitution after alpha-beta-depleted transplantation in children. In TCRdb, the PCR reads were re-called with MiXCR into one record per CDR3 protein. Of more than 300,000 distinct CDR3 sequences listed, around 15% are singletons. Sequencing was performed on PBMCs, mostly from graft donor cells, taken 360 days after TCRalphabeta/CD19-depleted stem cell transplant. These receptor sequences come from a male patient under 10 years old who had a stem cell transplant for acute lymphoblastic leukemia, so the T cells may come from the graft donor. Each CDR3 is given with its conserved first and last residue. A D gene is named only where the DNA matches it firmly. Rows may omit the clone size; those that give it use once, few, many or a size class.

many	-	TRBV29-1	TRBJ2-7	CSVEMEPSYEQYF	TGCAGCGTTGAGATGGAACCTTCCTACGAGCAGTACTTC
few	-	TRBV29-1	TRBJ2-5	CSVEEKGQETQYF	TGCAGCGTTGAAGAGAAAGGTCAAGAGACCCAGTACTTC
-	-	TRBV7-8	TRBJ2-7	CASSLRGRRAGIKGEQYF	TGTGCCAGCAGCTTACGGGGTCGACGAGCAGGAATAAAAGGCGAGCAGTACTTC
many	TRBD1	TRBV10-3	TRBJ2-7	CAIGQGPYEQYF	TGTGCCATCGGACAGGGACCCTACGAGCAGTACTTC
-	TRBD2	TRBV29-1	TRBJ2-7	CSVVPTSGGSEQYF	TGCAGCGTTGTTCCGACTAGCGGGGGGAGCGAGCAGTACTTC
many	-	TRBV29-1	TRBJ2-1	CSVVGQGWFF	TGCAGCGTTGTAGGGCAGGGATGGTTCTTC
few	-	TRBV3-1	TRBJ1-1	CASSLTLDTAQGPENTEAFF	TGTGCCAGCAGCCTCACCCTGGACACCGCACAGGGACCGGAGAACACTGAAGCTTTCTTT
few	-	TRBV20-1	TRBJ2-5	CSATKLEETQYF	TGCAGTGCTACAAAGTTGGAAGAGACCCAGTACTTC
-	TRBD1	TRBV6-2/TRBV6-3	TRBJ2-2	CASSVQGRANTGELFF	TGTGCCAGCAGTGTACAGGGGCGGGCAAACACCGGGGAGCTGTTTTTT
-	TRBD1	TRBV12-3/TRBV12-4	TRBJ1-1	CASRTGLNTEAFF	TGTGCCAGTCGGACAGGGTTGAACACTGAAGCTTTCTTT
many	-	TRBV4-3	TRBJ1-1	CASSQGTAYMNTEAFF	TGCGCCAGCAGCCAAGGGACAGCCTACATGAACACTGAAGCTTTCTTT
few	-	TRBV15	TRBJ2-1	CATSRDPRGAYNEQFF	TGTGCCACCAGCAGAGATCCGCGGGGCGCCTACAATGAGCAGTTCTTC
-	-	TRBV12-3/TRBV12-4	TRBJ2-7	CASSLSGSLSDEQYF	TGTGCCAGCAGTTTGAGTGGCTCGTTATCGGACGAGCAGTACTTC
-	TRBD1	TRBV29-1	TRBJ1-1	CSVGGGQTNTEAFF	TGCAGCGTTGGGGGGGGACAGACGAACACTGAAGCTTTCTTT
-	-	TRBV9	TRBJ2-5	CASSDYGRAETQYF	TGTGCCAGCAGCGACTACGGCCGGGCCGAGACCCAGTACTTC
-	TRBD2	TRBV5-1	TRBJ2-1	CASSLQREFEQFF	TGCGCCAGCAGCTTGCAGCGGGAGTTTGAGCAGTTCTTC
-	TRBD2	TRBV6-5	TRBJ2-3	CASGLAPTDTQYF	TGTGCCAGCGGACTAGCTCCGACAGATACGCAGTATTTT
-	-	TRBV12-3/TRBV12-4	TRBJ1-6	CASTFSGGSPLHF	TGTGCCAGCACCTTCTCTGGGGGATCACCCCTCCACTTT
-	-	TRBV4-1	TRBJ2-6	CASSQGVIGSAGANVLTF	TGCGCCAGCAGCCAAGGGGTGATCGGAAGCGCTGGGGCCAACGTCCTGACTTTC
few	-	TRBV5-1	TRBJ2-2	CASSPRDRVLNTGELFF	TGCGCCAGCAGCCCCCGGGACCGAGTCCTGAACACCGGGGAGCTGTTTTTT
-	TRBD2	TRBV4-3	TRBJ2-3	CASSSRTSGTGSDTQYF	TGCGCCAGCAGCTCTCGGACTAGCGGAACGGGGTCAGATACGCAGTATTTT
many	-	TRBV20-1	TRBJ2-3	CSASLNGHTQYF	TGCAGTGCTAGCCTAAATGGTCATACGCAGTATTTT
few	-	TRBV7-2	TRBJ2-5	CASSPSPDYTQETQYF	TGTGCCAGCAGCCCATCTCCGGACTACACACAAGAGACCCAGTACTTC
few	TRBD1	TRBV10-3	TRBJ2-6	CAISKGTAGANVLTF	TGTGCCATCAGTAAGGGGACAGCTGGGGCCAACGTCCTGACTTTC
-	TRBD1	TRBV3-1	TRBJ2-7	CASSQPDRGPYEQYF	TGTGCCAGCAGCCAGCCGGACAGGGGGCCTTACGAGCAGTACTTC
-	-	TRBV28	TRBJ2-3	CASRGISTDTQYF	TGTGCCAGCAGGGGGATCAGCACAGATACGCAGTATTTT
many	TRBD1	TRBV12-3/TRBV12-4	TRBJ1-5	CASSRQGSQPQHF	TGTGCCAGCAGTCGACAGGGAAGTCAGCCCCAGCATTTT
few	-	TRBV5-1	TRBJ2-3	CASSLAGGHTDTQYF	TGCGCCAGCAGCTTGGCCGGGGGACACACAGATACGCAGTATTTT
few	-	TRBV10-3	TRBJ2-7	CAIRTSPYEQYF	TGTGCCATCAGGACAAGTCCCTACGAGCAGTACTTC
few	TRBD2	TRBV20-1	TRBJ2-5	CSARGLAGNRETQYF	TGCAGTGCTAGAGGGCTAGCGGGGAATCGGGAGACCCAGTACTTC
few	-	TRBV2	TRBJ1-1	CASGTAASEGAFF	TGTGCCAGTGGGACGGCAGCCTCAGAGGGGGCTTTCTTT
once	-	TRBV29-1	TRBJ1-5	CSVELAGEAFGQPQHF	TGCAGCGTTGAGTTGGCAGGGGAAGCCTTCGGTCAGCCCCAGCATTTT
-	TRBD1	TRBV10-3	TRBJ1-2	CAISTDRGSNYGYTF	TGTGCCATCAGTACCGACAGGGGTTCGAACTATGGCTACACCTTC
few	TRBD2	TRBV7-9	TRBJ2-7	CASSLSGRAHEQYF	TGTGCCAGCAGCTTAAGCGGGAGGGCCCACGAGCAGTACTTC
-	-	TRBV20-1	TRBJ2-1	CSAWGGLGARNEQFF	TGCAGTGCCTGGGGGGGGCTAGGGGCGCGGAATGAGCAGTTCTTC
few	-	TRBV27	TRBJ1-1	CASSLLRGMNTEAFF	TGTGCCAGCAGTTTACTCCGGGGGATGAACACTGAAGCTTTCTTT
-	-	TRBV4-3	TRBJ2-5	CASSQGWGWGQEETQYF	TGCGCCAGCAGCCAAGGATGGGGTTGGGGCCAAGAGGAGACCCAGTACTTC
-	-	TRBV20-1	TRBJ2-2	CSASGPGELFF	TGCAGTGCTAGCGGCCCAGGGGAGCTGTTTTTT
-	TRBD2	TRBV19	TRBJ2-1	CASSIETSGSDEQFF	TGTGCCAGTAGTATAGAGACTAGCGGGAGCGATGAGCAGTTCTTC
few	-	TRBV28	TRBJ2-1	CASSPRVHRRFF	TGTGCCAGCAGTCCCCGGGTCCACCGGCGGTTCTTC
-	-	TRBV5-1	TRBJ1-2	CASSGGLNYGYTF	TGCGCCAGCAGTGGGGGGCTAAACTATGGCTACACCTTC
-	TRBD2	TRBV24-1	TRBJ2-7	CATSPSGGYEQYF	TGTGCCACCAGTCCTAGCGGTGGGTACGAGCAGTACTTC
-	-	TRBV4-1	TRBJ1-1	CASTQDWTENTEAFF	TGCGCCAGCACCCAAGATTGGACAGAGAACACTGAAGCTTTCTTT
many	-	TRBV6-2/TRBV6-3	TRBJ2-7	CASSYVRGGPIPYEQYF	TGTGCCAGCAGTTACGTTCGTGGCGGTCCCATCCCCTACGAGCAGTACTTC
few	-	TRBV28	TRBJ2-1	CASSLDIAYNEQFF	TGTGCCAGCAGCCTCGACATCGCCTACAATGAGCAGTTCTTC
few	-	TRBV20-1	TRBJ2-7	CSAPRAYEQYF	TGCAGTGCTCCCAGGGCCTACGAGCAGTACTTC
-	-	TRBV28	TRBJ2-7	CASSFLLLSAYEQYF	TGTGCCAGCAGTTTTCTGCTGTTGTCGGCCTACGAGCAGTACTTC
-	TRBD2	TRBV29-1	TRBJ2-1	CSVGGASGRAREQFF	TGCAGCGTCGGGGGGGCTAGCGGGAGAGCTCGCGAGCAGTTCTTC
few	-	TRBV12-3/TRBV12-4	TRBJ2-1	CASSLAGLTNYNEQFF	TGTGCCAGCAGTTTAGCGGGACTGACGAACTACAATGAGCAGTTCTTC
-	-	TRBV28	TRBJ1-6	CASRLTGGSYNSPLHF	TGTGCCAGCAGGCTTACCGGGGGTTCCTATAATTCACCCCTCCACTTT
few	TRBD1	TRBV10-3	TRBJ2-7	CAISESPGQGAHEQYF	TGTGCCATCAGTGAGTCCCCGGGACAGGGTGCCCACGAGCAGTACTTC
-	-	TRBV11-1	TRBJ2-3	CASSLSGTLTTGPDTQYF	TGTGCCAGCAGCTTATCCGGTACTCTGACGACAGGCCCAGATACGCAGTATTTT
few	TRBD2	TRBV28	TRBJ2-1	CASSFDPLQSGLDGNEQFF	TGTGCCAGCAGTTTTGACCCCCTCCAATCGGGACTAGACGGCAATGAGCAGTTCTTC
few	-	TRBV12-3/TRBV12-4	TRBJ2-3	CASRTTASATDTQYF	TGTGCCAGCAGGACTACAGCGTCCGCCACAGATACGCAGTATTTT
-	-	TRBV5-1	TRBJ2-1	CASSLRGREPSYQRSYNEQFF	TGCGCCAGCAGCTTGAGGGGACGGGAACCTAGTTATCAGCGGTCCTACAATGAGCAGTTCTTC
-	-	TRBV18	TRBJ2-1	CASSPKDSQIFGEQFF	TGTGCCAGCTCGCCCAAAGACAGTCAGATTTTCGGTGAGCAGTTCTTC
many	TRBD1	TRBV27	TRBJ2-5	CASSSRTGGGKETQYF	TGTGCCAGCAGTTCTCGGACAGGGGGAGGCAAAGAGACCCAGTACTTC
few	TRBD2	TRBV7-8	TRBJ2-1	CASSLGTGTIYNEQFF	TGTGCCAGCAGCTTAGGTACCGGGACTATATACAATGAGCAGTTCTTC
-	TRBD2	TRBV30	TRBJ2-7	CAWSVGTSGVSYEQYF	TGTGCCTGGAGTGTCGGGACTAGCGGGGTCTCGTACGAGCAGTACTTC
-	-	TRBV5-1	TRBJ2-7	CASSPGVSGAYEQYF	TGCGCCAGCAGCCCCGGGGTTAGCGGAGCCTACGAGCAGTACTTC